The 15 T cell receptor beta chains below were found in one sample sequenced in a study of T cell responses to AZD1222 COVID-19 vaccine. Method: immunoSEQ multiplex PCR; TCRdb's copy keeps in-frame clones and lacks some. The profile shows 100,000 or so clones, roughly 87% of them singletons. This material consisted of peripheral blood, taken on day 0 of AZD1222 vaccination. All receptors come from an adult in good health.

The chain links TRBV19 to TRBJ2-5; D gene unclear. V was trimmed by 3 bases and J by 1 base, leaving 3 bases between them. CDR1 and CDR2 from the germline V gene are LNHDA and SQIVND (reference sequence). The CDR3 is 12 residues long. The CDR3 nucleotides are TGTGCCAGTAGTATGTTCCAAGAGACCCAGTACTTC. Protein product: CASSMFQETQYF.

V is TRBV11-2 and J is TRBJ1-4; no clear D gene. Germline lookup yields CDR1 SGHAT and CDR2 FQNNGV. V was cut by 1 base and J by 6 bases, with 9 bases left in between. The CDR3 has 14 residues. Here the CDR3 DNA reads TGTGCCAGCAGCTTAGGGACTTCGGATGAAAAACTGTTTTTT. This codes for CASSLGTSDEKLFF.

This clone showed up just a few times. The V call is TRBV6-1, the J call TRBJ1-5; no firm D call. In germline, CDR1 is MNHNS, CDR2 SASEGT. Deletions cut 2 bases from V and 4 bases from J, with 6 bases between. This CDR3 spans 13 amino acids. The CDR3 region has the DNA TGTGCCAGCAGTGAATCCAGGAATCAGCCCCAGCATTTT. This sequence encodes CASSESRNQPQHF.

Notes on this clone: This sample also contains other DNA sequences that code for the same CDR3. The CDR3 here is CASSLEGVRTEAFF. The CDR3, as DNA: TGTGCCAGCAGCTTAGAAGGGGTGCGGACTGAAGCTTTCTTT. The V call is TRBV7-3, the J call TRBJ1-1; tentative D call: TRBD1 (5 bases). Germline V gene lookup returns CDR1 SGHTA and CDR2 FQGTGA. The V end lost 2 bases, the J end lost 5 bases, and 12 bases lay between the germline ends. The CDR3 contains 14 residues.

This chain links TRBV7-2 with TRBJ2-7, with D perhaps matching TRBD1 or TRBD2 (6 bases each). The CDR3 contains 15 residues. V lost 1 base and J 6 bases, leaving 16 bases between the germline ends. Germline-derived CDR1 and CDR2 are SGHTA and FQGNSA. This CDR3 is CASSLDVSWGAEQYF. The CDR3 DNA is TGTGCCAGCAGCTTAGATGTTTCTTGGGGGGCCGAGCAGTACTTC. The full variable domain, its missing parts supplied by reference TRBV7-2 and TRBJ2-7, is GAGVSQSPSNKVTEKGKDVELRCDPISGHTALYWYRQSLGQGLEFLIYFQGNSAPDKSGLPSDRFSAERTGGSVSTLTIQRTQQEDSAVYLCASSLDVSWGAEQYFGPGTRLTVT.

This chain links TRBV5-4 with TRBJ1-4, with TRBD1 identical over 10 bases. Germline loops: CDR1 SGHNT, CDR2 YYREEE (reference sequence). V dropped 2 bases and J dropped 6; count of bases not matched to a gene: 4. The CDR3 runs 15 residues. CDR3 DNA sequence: TGTGCCAGCAGCTTTACGGGACAGGGGCATGAAAAACTGTTTTTT. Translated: CASSFTGQGHEKLFF.

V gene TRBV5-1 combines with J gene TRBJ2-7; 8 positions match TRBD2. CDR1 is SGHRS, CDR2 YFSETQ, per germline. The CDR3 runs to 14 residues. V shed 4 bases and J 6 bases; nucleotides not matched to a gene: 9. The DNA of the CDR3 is TGCGCCAGCAGCCCAACGACTAGCGTGCCCGAGCAGTACTTC. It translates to CASSPTTSVPEQYF.

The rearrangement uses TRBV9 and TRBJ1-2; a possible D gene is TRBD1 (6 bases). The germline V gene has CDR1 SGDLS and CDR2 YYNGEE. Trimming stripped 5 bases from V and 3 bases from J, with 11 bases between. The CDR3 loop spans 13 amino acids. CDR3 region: CASRDTGYYGYTF. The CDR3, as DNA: TGTGCCAGCAGGGATACAGGGTACTATGGCTACACCTTC.

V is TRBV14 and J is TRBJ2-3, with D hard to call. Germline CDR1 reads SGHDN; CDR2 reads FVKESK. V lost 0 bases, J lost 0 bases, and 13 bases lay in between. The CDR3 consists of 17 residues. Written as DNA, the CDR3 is TGTGCCAGCAGCCAAGACGCGGCTCCGACTAGCACAGATACGCAGTATTTT. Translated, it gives CASSQDAAPTSTDTQYF.

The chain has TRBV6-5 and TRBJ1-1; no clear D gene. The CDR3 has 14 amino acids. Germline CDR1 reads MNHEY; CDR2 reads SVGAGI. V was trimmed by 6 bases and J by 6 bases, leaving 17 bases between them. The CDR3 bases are TGTGCCAGCAGGGGAATTTTCGGCGGGGCTGAAGCTTTCTTT. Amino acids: CASRGIFGGAEAFF.

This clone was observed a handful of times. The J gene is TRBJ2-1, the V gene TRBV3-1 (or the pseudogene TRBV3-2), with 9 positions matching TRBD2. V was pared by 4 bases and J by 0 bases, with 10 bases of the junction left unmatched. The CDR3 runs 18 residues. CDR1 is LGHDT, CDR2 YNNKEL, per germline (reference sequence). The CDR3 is CASSPGKFSGSSYNEQFF. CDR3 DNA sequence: TGTGCCAGCAGCCCGGGGAAATTTAGCGGGAGCTCCTACAATGAGCAGTTCTTC.

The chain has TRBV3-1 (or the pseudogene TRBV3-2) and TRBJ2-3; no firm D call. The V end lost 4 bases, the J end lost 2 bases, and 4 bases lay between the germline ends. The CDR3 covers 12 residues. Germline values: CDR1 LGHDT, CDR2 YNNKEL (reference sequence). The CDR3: CASSLNTDTQYF. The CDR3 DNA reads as TGTGCCAGCAGCCTCAACACAGATACGCAGTATTTT.

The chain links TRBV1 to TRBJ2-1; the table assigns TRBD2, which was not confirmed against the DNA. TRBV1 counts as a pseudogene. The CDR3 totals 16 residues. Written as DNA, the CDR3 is TGCACCAGCAGCCGATTGGGACTAGCGGTCTACAATGAGCAGTTCTTC. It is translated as CTSSRLGLAVYNEQFF.

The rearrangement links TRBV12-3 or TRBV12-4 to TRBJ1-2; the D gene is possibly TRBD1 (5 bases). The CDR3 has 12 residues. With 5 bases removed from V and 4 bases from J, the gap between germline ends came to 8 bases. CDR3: CASSQGGYGYTF. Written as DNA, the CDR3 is TGTGCCAGCAGTCAGGGAGGCTATGGCTACACCTTC.

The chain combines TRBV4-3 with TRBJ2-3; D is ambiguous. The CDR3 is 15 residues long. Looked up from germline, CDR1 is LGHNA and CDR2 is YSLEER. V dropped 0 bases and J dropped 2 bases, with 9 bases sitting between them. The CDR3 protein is CASSQEWLDTDTQYF. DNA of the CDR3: TGCGCCAGCAGCCAAGAGTGGTTAGACACAGATACGCAGTATTTT.